This paragraph covers one T cell receptor (beta chain) sequence. The antigen remains undetermined. This sample is drawn from a study of regulatory T cells in long-lasting Graves disease. About the study: Treatment with antithyroid drugs for over 5 years, together with positive TSH receptor antibodies, meant persistent Graves' disease. General study findings and limits: Only peripheral blood was studied, not thyroid tissue. Under persistent disease, TRBV28, TRBJ1-2 and TRBJ2-5 were used preferentially.

CDR3 length: 12 amino acids. Looked up from germline, CDR1 is DFQATT and CDR2 is SNEGSKA (reference sequence). The TCR beta library used iRepertoire HTBI primers with Arm-PCR amplification of CDR3. TCRdb ran MiXCR on the multiplex PCR reads and lists one entry per CDR3 protein. The data contain 400,000 to 500,000 distinct CDR3 sequences, roughly 22% of them singletons. Specified time point: persistent/refractory GD, antithyroid drugs over 5 years with positive TRAb. PBMCs were the source of the RNA used for TCR sequencing. An endocrinology department in Xi'an, China, recruited the patients. The specimen was peripheral blood mononuclear cells (PBMCs), collected when the disease was refractory, from a patient treated with antithyroid drugs. This receptor was identified in a female donor with Graves disease. This chain connects TRBV20-1 to TRBJ2-5, with D perhaps matching TRBD2 (6 bases). The CDR3 region has the DNA TGCAGCGTTTGGACGGGAGAGGAGACCCAGTACTTC. Translating gives CSVWTGEETQYF.